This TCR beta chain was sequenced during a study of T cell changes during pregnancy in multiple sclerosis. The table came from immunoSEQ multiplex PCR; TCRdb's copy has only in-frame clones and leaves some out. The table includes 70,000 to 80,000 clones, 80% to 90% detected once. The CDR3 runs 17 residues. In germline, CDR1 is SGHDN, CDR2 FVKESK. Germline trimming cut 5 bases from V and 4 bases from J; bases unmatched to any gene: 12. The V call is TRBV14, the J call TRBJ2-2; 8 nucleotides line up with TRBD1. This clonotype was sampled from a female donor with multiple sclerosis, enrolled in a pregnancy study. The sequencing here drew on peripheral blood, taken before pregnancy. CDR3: CASSGGRGQFGTGELFF. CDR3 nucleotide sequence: TGTGCCAGCAGCGGGGGCAGGGGGCAGTTTGGCACCGGGGAGCTGTTTTTT.